The 10 T cell receptor beta chains below all came from one sample that was sequenced in a study of breast tumors, draining lymph nodes, adjacent tissues. Breast cancer patients provided tissue from their axillary draining lymph nodes. TCRdb recomputed calls from the multiplex PCR reads with MiXCR, one row per CDR3 protein. The table lists about 180,000 distinct CDR3 sequences, around a third of them singletons. Sequencing was carried out using axillary lymph node tissue. The origin of the receptors is a female donor with breast cancer. Some clones in this sample may be carry-over from other donors' samples.

This clonotype was detected many times. The chain recombines TRBV20-1 with TRBJ2-3; 13 nucleotides align to TRBD2. J gave up 2 bases and V 6 bases, and 8 bases lay outside the gene matches. Per the germline V gene, CDR1 is DFQATT and CDR2 is SNEGSKA (reference sequence). The CDR3 has 16 amino acids. CDR3 region: CSAGTSGNLNTDTQYF. Written as DNA, the CDR3 is TGCAGTGCGGGGACTAGCGGGAACCTTAACACAGATACGCAGTATTTT.

This sequence joins TRBV2 and TRBJ1-2; no firm D call. Deletions cut 9 bases from V and 12 bases from J, with 17 bases between. CDR3 length: 11 residues. The germline gives CDR1 SNHLY, CDR2 FYNNEI. The CDR3 spells CASTSPPGNTF. CDR3 sequence (DNA): TGTGCCAGTACGTCCCCCCCTGGAAACACCTTC.

Ten or more counts support this clonotype. CDR3 protein: CASSLSGAGQPQHF. The CDR3 DNA reads as TGTGCCAGCAGCTTAAGCGGGGCTGGTCAGCCCCAGCATTTT. The V gene is TRBV7-9, the J gene TRBJ1-5; TRBD1 is a possible D gene (5 bases). CDR1 is SEHNR and CDR2 is FQNEAQ in the germline V gene (reference sequence). V lost 2 bases and J lost 6, with 11 bases in between. The CDR3 length is 14 residues.

This clonotype was recorded at least ten times. The chain has TRBV6-1 and TRBJ2-5; D remains ambiguous. The CDR3 covers 10 residues. Per germline, CDR1 MNHNS and CDR2 SASEGT. Trimming cost V 6 bases and J 3 bases, with 2 bases left between them. For the CDR3, the DNA is TGTGCCAGCAGGAAAGAGACCCAGTACTTC. Its translation is CASRKETQYF.

This clonotype has ten or more counts. The rearrangement links TRBV12-3 or TRBV12-4 to TRBJ1-4, with 8 bases lining up with TRBD1. V shed 3 bases, J shed 0 bases, and the junction held 18 bases outside the gene matches. CDR3 length equals 21 residues. CDR3 sequence reads: CASSFGLGGRGLPPTNEKLFF. DNA for the CDR3: TGTGCCAGCAGTTTTGGGCTCGGTGGCAGGGGGCTTCCCCCAACTAATGAAAAACTGTTTTTT.

This clonotype was observed a few times. The chain links TRBV7-9 to TRBJ2-5, with TRBD2 matching 8 bases. V trimming: 3 bases; J trimming: 2 bases; junction bases outside the gene matches: 23. The CDR3 totals 21 residues. Germline CDR1 and CDR2: SEHNR and FQNEAQ (reference sequence). The CDR3 DNA follows: TGTGCCAGCAGCTTTGGGAGGGCCAAGCGGGGGACACCCCACGTTCAAGAGACCCAGTACTTC. Protein sequence: CASSFGRAKRGTPHVQETQYF.

The chain uses TRBV11-2 and TRBJ2-1; D ambiguous. CDR3 size: 12 residues. From germline, CDR1 is SGHAT and CDR2 FQNNGV. Trimming cost V 5 bases and J 4 bases, with 6 bases left between them. In DNA, the CDR3 is TGTGCCAGCAGCCTGGTTTACAATGAGCAGTTCTTC. Protein product: CASSLVYNEQFF. Drawing the rest from reference TRBV11-2 and TRBJ2-1, the complete variable domain is EAGVAQSPRYKIIEKRQSVAFWCNPISGHATLYWYQQILGQGPKLLIQFQNNGVVDDSQLPKDRFSAERLKGVDSTLKIQPAKLEDSAVYLCASSLVYNEQFFGPGTRLTVL.

This chain connects TRBV7-3 to TRBJ2-6; 8 positions agree with TRBD1. V was clipped by 2 bases and J by 0 bases; unmatched bases: 6. The CDR3 is made up of 18 amino acids. The V gene's germline CDR1 is SGHTA and CDR2 FQGTGA. In DNA form, the CDR3 reads TGTGCCAGCAGCTTAGGCAGGGGGCTGTGCTCTGGGGCCAACGTCCTGACTTTC. This translates into CASSLGRGLCSGANVLTF.

In its sample, this clonotype was seen many times. This chain links TRBV29-1 with TRBJ1-1; D uncertain. The germline V and J ends were trimmed by 4 bases and 4 bases, with 10 bases remaining between them. This CDR3 contains 12 residues. From germline, CDR1 is SQVTM and CDR2 ANQGSEA. CDR3 protein: CSVARTGTEAFF. The CDR3 bases are TGCAGCGTTGCCAGGACGGGCACTGAAGCTTTCTTT.

This clonotype was seen a few times. This could be a read error, since a much larger clone is one nucleotide away. This sequence joins TRBV20-1 and TRBJ2-7; possibly TRBD1 for D (5 bases). V was shortened by 3 bases and J by 2 bases, with 17 bases between the two germline ends. Per the germline V gene, CDR1 is DFQATT and CDR2 is SNEGSKA (reference sequence). The CDR3 covers 15 residues. CDR3 coding DNA: TGCAGTGCTAGGTCTTACCAGGGTGCTGCCTACGAGCAGTACTTC. Protein product: CSARSYQGAAYEQYF.